These T cell receptor beta chains were read from a single sample in a study of metastatic and nonmetastatic thyroid tumors. TCRdb re-analyzed the PCR reads through MiXCR. This table holds tens of thousands of clones, approximately 19% found once. Sequencing used blood. The receptor source for this set is a female donor with papillary thyroid cancer or a benign thyroid nodule (not recorded which). Some clones in this sample may be carry-over from other donors' samples. CDR3s include the opening cysteine and the closing phenylalanine or tryptophan. The D gene is left open where the match is weak. Clone size is given for some rows only: seen once, a few or many times, or a class if the clone is expanded.

TRBJ1-3	many	TRBV18	-	CASSVGGTSGNTIYF	TGTGCCAGCTCCGTCGGGGGGACCTCTGGAAACACCATATATTTT
TRBJ2-5	-	TRBV7-9	-	CASSEGSGTQYF	TGTGCCAGCTCGGAGGGCAGTGGGACCCAGTACTTC
TRBJ1-6	many	TRBV5-6	-	CASSPGREGSPLHF	TGTGCCAGCAGCCCCGGGAGGGAGGGCTCACCCCTCCACTTT
TRBJ2-5	-	TRBV6-2/TRBV6-3	-	CASSYGWASQYF	TGTGCCAGCAGTTACGGGTGGGCTTCCCAGTACTTC
TRBJ1-3	many	TRBV7-9	-	CASSFNTNSGNTIYF	TGTGCCAGCAGCTTCAACACCAACTCTGGAAACACCATATATTTT
TRBJ2-1	few	TRBV6-1	-	CASRPCAYNEQFF	TGTGCCAGCAGACCCTGTGCCTACAATGAGCAGTTCTTC
TRBJ2-5	-	TRBV20-1	-	CSANEGRVQETQYF	TGCAGTGCTAACGAAGGGAGAGTTCAAGAGACCCAGTACTTC
TRBJ1-2	few	TRBV6-6	TRBD1	CASSYSGTGRDGYTF	TGTGCCAGCAGTTACTCAGGGACAGGACGTGATGGCTACACCTTC
TRBJ2-2	-	TRBV6-1	-	CASSEALGELFF	TGTGCCAGCAGTGAGGCCCTCGGGGAGCTGTTTTTT
TRBJ2-1	-	TRBV6-1	-	CASSEPSASSYNEQFF	TGTGCCAGCAGTGAACCTAGCGCGAGCTCCTACAATGAGCAGTTCTTC
TRBJ1-5	many	TRBV6-2/TRBV6-3	-	CASSDTTDTQHF	TGTGCCAGCTCCGACACCACAGATACGCAGCATTTT
TRBJ2-7	few	TRBV20-1	TRBD2	CSARDQQREFYEQYF	TGCAGTGCTAGAGATCAACAGCGGGAGTTCTACGAGCAGTACTTC
TRBJ1-3	many	TRBV4-3	-	CASSQAARADGNTIYF	TGCGCCAGCAGCCAAGCGGCACGGGCTGATGGAAACACCATATATTTT
TRBJ2-1	many	TRBV14	TRBD1	CASSQGTGNEQFF	TGTGCCAGCAGCCAAGGGACAGGGAATGAGCAGTTCTTC
TRBJ2-3	many	TRBV5-1	-	CASSPVGGRNTDTQYF	TGCGCCAGCAGCCCCGTGGGGGGGCGTAACACAGATACGCAGTATTTT
TRBJ2-7	few	TRBV25-1	TRBD2	CASSAGTSGGLYEQYF	TGTGCCAGCAGTGCGGGGACTAGCGGGGGCCTTTACGAGCAGTACTTC
TRBJ1-2	-	TRBV6-1	-	CASSPGTRAIYGYTF	TGTGCCAGCAGTCCAGGGACACGGGCGATCTATGGCTACACCTTC
TRBJ1-5	many	TRBV6-1	-	CASSSGTQSGNQPQHF	TGTGCCAGCAGTTCCGGGACGCAAAGCGGCAATCAGCCCCAGCATTTT
TRBJ2-7	-	TRBV6-1	TRBD1	CASSPDRGNSYEQYF	TGTGCCAGCAGCCCCGACAGGGGCAACTCCTACGAGCAGTACTTC
TRBJ1-4	many	TRBV7-2	TRBD1	CASSSSGTGDEKLFF	TGTGCCAGCAGCTCCTCGGGTACAGGGGATGAAAAACTGTTTTTT
TRBJ2-5	few	TRBV6-2/TRBV6-3	-	CASSYFVQETQYF	TGTGCCAGCAGTTACTTTGTACAAGAGACCCAGTACTTC
TRBJ1-2	many	TRBV6-1	TRBD1	CATSRQGKLGYTF	TGTGCCACCAGCAGACAGGGAAAGTTGGGCTACACCTTC
TRBJ2-3	many	TRBV7-2	-	CASSLLPGTDTQYF	TGTGCCAGCAGCTTATTGCCGGGCACAGATACGCAGTATTTT
TRBJ2-2	-	TRBV6-1	-	CASSVLWNTGELFF	TGTGCCAGCAGTGTGCTCTGGAACACCGGGGAGCTGTTTTTT
TRBJ2-2	-	TRBV12-3/TRBV12-4	-	CASSLGTGELFF	TGTGCCAGCAGTTTAGGAACCGGGGAGCTGTTTTTT
TRBJ2-1	few	TRBV25-1	TRBD2	CASSGSLGSGRASYNEQFF	TGTGCCAGCAGTGGTTCCCTGGGTAGCGGGAGAGCTTCCTACAATGAGCAGTTCTTC
TRBJ1-4	-	TRBV5-1	TRBD1	CASSSGTADEKLFF	TGCGCCAGCAGCTCCGGGACAGCAGATGAAAAACTGTTTTTT
TRBJ1-6	many	TRBV7-9	TRBD1	CASREAQGASYNSPLHF	TGTGCCAGCAGAGAGGCCCAGGGGGCTTCCTATAATTCACCCCTCCACTTT
TRBJ1-2	-	TRBV29-1	-	CSVARGDYGYTF	TGCAGCGTCGCCCGGGGTGACTATGGCTACACCTTC
TRBJ2-7	-	TRBV20-1	-	CSARSLGAGLEQYF	TGCAGTGCTAGAAGTTTGGGGGCCGGTTTGGAGCAGTACTTC
TRBJ1-5	many	TRBV6-1	-	CASSFLVGQPQHF	TGTGCCAGCAGTTTTCTTGTCGGACAGCCCCAGCATTTT
TRBJ2-3	many	TRBV5-1	-	CASSLARVTSTDTQYF	TGCGCCAGCAGCTTGGCCAGGGTTACTAGCACAGATACGCAGTATTTT
TRBJ1-2	medium-sized	TRBV6-1	TRBD1	CASSVGTGDYGYTF	TGTGCCAGCAGCGTCGGGACAGGGGATTATGGCTACACCTTC
TRBJ2-3	many	TRBV5-6	TRBD1	CASSWNPGQGATDTQYF	TGTGCCAGCAGCTGGAATCCGGGACAGGGGGCCACAGATACGCAGTATTTT
TRBJ1-3	many	TRBV9	-	CASSGGGRSSGNTIYF	TGTGCCAGCAGCGGAGGGGGACGGAGCTCTGGAAACACCATATATTTT
TRBJ1-1	many	TRBV7-6	-	CASSSNLNTEAFF	TGTGCCAGCAGCTCCAACTTGAACACTGAAGCTTTCTTT
TRBJ2-5	once	TRBV7-2	-	CASGHGARQETQYF	TGTGCCAGTGGTCATGGGGCGCGGCAAGAGACCCAGTACTTC
TRBJ1-4	many	TRBV4-1	TRBD1	CASSQPRTGLNEKLFF	TGCGCCAGCAGCCAACCCAGGACAGGGCTAAATGAAAAACTGTTTTTT
TRBJ2-7	few	TRBV28	-	CASSLYSDEQYF	TGTGCCAGCAGTCTCTATAGCGACGAGCAGTACTTC
TRBJ1-1	many	TRBV6-2/TRBV6-3	-	CASSLKGQNEAFF	TGTGCCAGCAGTCTAAAGGGCCAAAATGAAGCTTTCTTT
TRBJ2-1	many	TRBV13	TRBD2	CASSLKLAGGRSDEQFF	TGTGCCAGCAGCTTAAAACTAGCGGGGGGGCGTTCGGATGAGCAGTTCTTC
TRBJ1-2	many	TRBV14	-	CASSQGSAEVGGYTF	TGTGCCAGCAGCCAAGGGTCAGCGGAAGTCGGTGGCTACACCTTC
TRBJ1-2	many	TRBV7-2	TRBD1	CASSPDGQGGYGYTF	TGTGCCAGCAGCCCCGACGGACAGGGAGGCTATGGCTACACCTTC
TRBJ1-4	many	TRBV5-4	-	CASSLVGGDEKLFF	TGTGCCAGCAGCTTGGTTGGGGGCGATGAAAAACTGTTTTTT
TRBJ2-7	medium-sized	TRBV7-8	-	CASTRDAYEQYF	TGTGCCAGCACCCGAGACGCCTACGAGCAGTACTTC
TRBJ2-7	many	TRBV20-1	TRBD2	CSARSSGVWGEQYF	TGCAGTGCTAGGAGTAGCGGGGTGTGGGGGGAGCAGTACTTC
TRBJ2-5	many	TRBV7-3	-	CASSLDPGGETQYF	TGTGCCAGCAGTCTGGACCCCGGCGGGGAGACCCAGTACTTC
TRBJ2-1	few	TRBV6-5	TRBD2	CASSYGGGVTNEQFF	TGTGCCAGCAGTTACGGGGGAGGGGTAACAAATGAGCAGTTCTTC
TRBJ1-2	many	TRBV5-8	-	CASSLEPGDGYTF	TGTGCCAGCAGCTTGGAGCCAGGGGACGGCTACACCTTC
TRBJ2-2	medium-sized	TRBV6-5	-	CASSYSGQRFTGELFF	TGTGCCAGCAGTTACTCGGGACAAAGGTTCACCGGGGAGCTGTTTTTT